Listed below are T cell receptor beta chains from one sample, sequenced in a study of CD4 T cells in relation to SARS-CoV-2 and coronaviruses. Measured with immunoSEQ multiplex PCR; TCRdb has only the in-frame clones, and not every one. The data show 20,000 to 25,000 clones, about 80% seen once. These receptors' antigens are unknown. The sequenced sample was CD4+ T cells from PBMCs, cultured in vitro. All receptors come from a human donor in good health. CDR3s include the opening cysteine and the closing phenylalanine or tryptophan. The order of the fields is J gene, D gene, clone size, V gene, CDR3 DNA, CDR3 protein. A D gene is named only where the DNA matches it firmly. Clone size is not always given. Where it is, it says once, few, many or a class for expanded clones.

J: TRBJ1-2
D: -
size: -
V: TRBV13
DNA: TGTGCCAGCAGCCCCCGTTTGAGGGACGGCTACACCTTC
CDR3: CASSPRLRDGYTF

J: TRBJ2-7
D: TRBD2
size: few
V: TRBV25-1
DNA: TGTGCCAGCAGTGCCTCCGGGACTACTTCCTACGAGCAGTACTTC
CDR3: CASSASGTTSYEQYF

J: TRBJ2-2
D: -
size: -
V: TRBV5-1
DNA: TGCGCCAGCAGCCGAGACAGCAACACCGGGGAGCTGTTTTTT
CDR3: CASSRDSNTGELFF

J: TRBJ1-4
D: -
size: -
V: TRBV2
DNA: TGTGCCAGCAGTGTGGGAGGCCAGGTTAATGAAAAACTGTTTTTT
CDR3: CASSVGGQVNEKLFF

J: TRBJ1-5
D: -
size: -
V: TRBV20-1
DNA: TGCAGTGCTAGTGAGGGGGGTTTTTCCAATCAGCCCCAGCATTTT
CDR3: CSASEGGFSNQPQHF

J: TRBJ2-7
D: -
size: few
V: TRBV27
DNA: TGTGCCAGCAGTTTAGGCGACAGCAACAGACGCTACGAGCAGTACTTC
CDR3: CASSLGDSNRRYEQYF

J: TRBJ1-2
D: TRBD1
size: few
V: TRBV13
DNA: TGTGCCAGCAGCTTAGGTCCGGGACAGGGGGGCTACACCTTC
CDR3: CASSLGPGQGGYTF

J: TRBJ1-4
D: TRBD1
size: -
V: TRBV2
DNA: TGTGCCAGCAGTGTCGGGACAGGGGACGTTGAAAAACTGTTTTTT
CDR3: CASSVGTGDVEKLFF

J: TRBJ2-1
D: -
size: few
V: TRBV11-1
DNA: TGTGCCAGCAGCTCGTGGGGAAGCTCCTACAATGAGCAGTTCTTC
CDR3: CASSSWGSSYNEQFF

J: TRBJ1-2
D: -
size: -
V: TRBV5-1
DNA: TGCGCCAGCAGCCCGGACCGAGTTCTGCTCACCTTC
CDR3: CASSPDRVLLTF

J: TRBJ2-2
D: TRBD1
size: few
V: TRBV10-3
DNA: TGTGCCATCAGGGGACAGCCCGCGAACACCGGGGAGCTGTTTTTT
CDR3: CAIRGQPANTGELFF

J: TRBJ2-1
D: TRBD1
size: -
V: TRBV5-1
DNA: TGCGCCAGCAGTCGCGGGGACAGGGACTACAATGAGCAGTTCTTC
CDR3: CASSRGDRDYNEQFF

J: TRBJ1-6
D: -
size: -
V: TRBV5-5
DNA: TGTGCCAGCAGCCCCCTGACGGACCGAAATTCACCCCTCCACTTT
CDR3: CASSPLTDRNSPLHF

J: TRBJ2-1
D: -
size: once
V: TRBV11-3
DNA: TGTGCCAGCAGCTCGGGCTCCTACAATGAGCAGTTCTTC
CDR3: CASSSGSYNEQFF

J: TRBJ2-1
D: -
size: -
V: TRBV2
DNA: TGTGCCAGCAGTGAAAATGGTGGGGTGATAGGGCAGTTCTTC
CDR3: CASSENGGVIGQFF

J: TRBJ2-1
D: -
size: -
V: TRBV6-5
DNA: TGTGCCAGCAGTTACTCGTCCGGCCACGGCGGGATCTTC
CDR3: CASSYSSGHGGIF

J: TRBJ2-2
D: -
size: -
V: TRBV19
DNA: TGTGCCAGTAGGCCTTCGGGTTATACCGGGGAGCTGTTTTTT
CDR3: CASRPSGYTGELFF

J: TRBJ2-2
D: -
size: -
V: TRBV27
DNA: TGTGCCAGCAGTTTTTCTAGCGAGAACACCGGGGAGCTGTTTTTT
CDR3: CASSFSSENTGELFF

J: TRBJ2-1
D: -
size: -
V: TRBV12-3/TRBV12-4
DNA: TGTGCCAGCAGCCCCGGATGGAATGAGCAGTTCTTC
CDR3: CASSPGWNEQFF

J: TRBJ2-7
D: TRBD2
size: -
V: TRBV6-6
DNA: TGTGCCAGCAGTCAAAGGGAGGGACCCTTCCCTCTCTACGAGCAGTACTTC
CDR3: CASSQREGPFPLYEQYF

J: TRBJ2-2
D: -
size: -
V: TRBV3-1/TRBV3-2
DNA: TGTGCCAGCAGCCGCGAGGAGAACACCGGGGAGCTGTTTTTT
CDR3: CASSREENTGELFF

J: TRBJ1-2
D: -
size: -
V: TRBV24-1
DNA: TGTGCCACCAGTGATGCACAGGCAGGCTATGGCTACACCTTC
CDR3: CATSDAQAGYGYTF

J: TRBJ1-2
D: TRBD1
size: -
V: TRBV30
DNA: TGTGCCTGGGGGGACAGGGGGCTTGGCTACACCTTC
CDR3: CAWGDRGLGYTF

J: TRBJ1-1
D: -
size: -
V: TRBV5-1
DNA: TGCGCCAGCAGGCAGGACGCGAACACTGAAGCTTTCTTT
CDR3: CASRQDANTEAFF

J: TRBJ1-1
D: TRBD1
size: -
V: TRBV11-1
DNA: TGTGCCAGCAGTCGGGACAGGGGCAGTGGTGAAGCTTTCTTT
CDR3: CASSRDRGSGEAFF

J: TRBJ2-7
D: -
size: -
V: TRBV3-1/TRBV3-2
DNA: TGTGCCAGCAGCCAAGAGGGCGGCGCGGGGGAGCAGTACTTC
CDR3: CASSQEGGAGEQYF